This T cell receptor (beta chain) emerged from a study of technical replicates of blood from a handful of donors. The method was immunoSEQ multiplex PCR; TCRdb's version includes in-frame clones alone and lacks a portion of them. The top ten hold more than 0.2% of the sample, which has about 90,000 clones, 85% to 95% seen once. CDR1 is SGDLS and CDR2 is YYNGEE in the germline V gene. This CDR3 has 17 residues. V was pared by 0 bases and J by 0 bases, with 7 bases of the junction left unmatched. The sequence came from a human donor in good health. The J gene is TRBJ2-3, the V gene TRBV9; 7 nucleotides align to TRBD2. Sequencing was performed on T cells isolated from PBMCs. CDR3 in DNA: TGTGCCAGCAGCGTAGCCTCTAGCGGCGCTAGCACAGATACGCAGTATTTT. Protein sequence: CASSVASSGASTDTQYF.